The rows below give T cell receptor beta chains drawn from one sample of a study of blood T cells in healthy people across ages. One entry per CDR3 protein results from TCRdb running MiXCR on the 5' RACE reads. The data contain 800,000 to 950,000 distinct CDR3 sequences, approximately 49% of them singletons. Sequencing was carried out using blood. The receptors derive from a man in his thirties or forties in good health. CDR3s include the opening cysteine and the closing phenylalanine or tryptophan. A D gene is named only where the DNA matches it firmly. The listing skips clone size in some rows; elsewhere it reads once, few, many or a size class.

D gene	V gene	J gene	clone size	CDR3 DNA	CDR3 protein
TRBD1	TRBV10-3	TRBJ1-6	few	TGTGCCATCAGTCTGACAGGGGAGACCTATAATTCACCCCTCCACTTT	CAISLTGETYNSPLHF
TRBD2	TRBV29-1	TRBJ2-7	NA	TGCAGCGTCGGGACTAGCGGGGGGGTGGCCTCCTACGAGCAGTACTTC	CSVGTSGGVASYEQYF
NA	TRBV20-1	TRBJ2-7	NA	TGCAGTGCTAGCTTCAGAGCAAACTCCTACGAGCAGTACTTC	CSASFRANSYEQYF
NA	TRBV5-6	TRBJ2-3	NA	TGTGCCAGCAGCCGTCGTGGTGGGGATACGCAGTATTTT	CASSRRGGDTQYF
NA	TRBV7-9	TRBJ2-1	NA	TGTGCCAGCAGCTTAGTTACTCAATACAATGAGCAGTTCTTC	CASSLVTQYNEQFF
TRBD2	TRBV11-2	TRBJ2-1	few	TGTGCCAGCAGCTTAGCTGCGGGGGGGCCTAGATACAATGAGCAGTTCTTC	CASSLAAGGPRYNEQFF
NA	TRBV4-1	TRBJ2-7	few	TGCGCCAGCAGCTACGGACGGTTAACCTACGAGCAGTACTTC	CASSYGRLTYEQYF
NA	TRBV7-2	TRBJ1-6	NA	TGTGCCAGCAGCTTAGCCGAGGGAAGCTCACCCCTCCACTTT	CASSLAEGSSPLHF
TRBD2	TRBV7-2	TRBJ2-7	NA	TGTGCCAGCAGCCCAAATAGCGGGAGGGCCCGGGAGCAGTACTTC	CASSPNSGRAREQYF
NA	TRBV4-2	TRBJ2-5	NA	TGTGCCAGCAGCCAAGGATCCCAGGAGGGGGAAGAGACCCAGTACTTC	CASSQGSQEGEETQYF
TRBD1	TRBV4-3	TRBJ1-6	NA	TGCGCCAGCAGCCAAGACACAGGGGGCGTTTCACCCCTCCACTTT	CASSQDTGGVSPLHF
TRBD2	TRBV20-1	TRBJ2-7	NA	TGCAGTGCTAGAGCTAGCGGGGGAATTCAGCAGTACTTC	CSARASGGIQQYF
TRBD1	TRBV12-3/TRBV12-4	TRBJ2-3	NA	TGTGCCAGCGGGACCAGGGGGCACACAGATACGGAGTATTTT	CASGTRGHTDTEYF
NA	TRBV28	TRBJ2-3	few	TGTGCCAGCACTTCTGGGGCGCGGGTTAGCACAGATACGCAGTATTTT	CASTSGARVSTDTQYF
TRBD2	TRBV11-2	TRBJ2-7	NA	TGTGCCAGCAGCTTAGACGCCAGGACTAGCCTCCGGGAGCAGTACTTC	CASSLDARTSLREQYF
NA	TRBV30	TRBJ2-5	few	TGTGCCTGGAGTGTACGAGGGGGGCTAGAGACCCAGTACTTC	CAWSVRGGLETQYF
TRBD1	TRBV6-5	TRBJ2-1	NA	TGTGCCAGCAGTTACTCAAACAGGGGGCCTTCGGGGTCCTACAATGAGCAGTTCTTC	CASSYSNRGPSGSYNEQFF
NA	TRBV5-1	TRBJ1-6	NA	TGCGCCAGCGGGGAGGACAACTCCTATAATTCACCCCTCCACTTT	CASGEDNSYNSPLHF
NA	TRBV7-9	TRBJ2-6	NA	TGTGCCAGCAGCTTGGGGCGGCAGGCTGGGGCCAACGTCCTGACTTTC	CASSLGRQAGANVLTF
NA	TRBV7-2	TRBJ2-1	few	TGTGCCAGCAGCCCGAGGGAGTCCACTCCCAATGAGCAGTTCTTC	CASSPRESTPNEQFF
NA	TRBV6-2/TRBV6-3	TRBJ1-2	NA	TGTGCCAGCAGTTTGGAACGAAGGGGAACTAACTATGGCTACACCTTC	CASSLERRGTNYGYTF
NA	TRBV6-5	TRBJ2-3	NA	TGTGCCAGCAGCAACGGGCAAGCAGATACGCAGTATTTT	CASSNGQADTQYF
NA	TRBV20-1	TRBJ2-1	NA	TGCAGTGCTCCCAGACTGCCCGGGGGCCAGTTCTTC	CSAPRLPGGQFF
NA	TRBV9	TRBJ2-7	few	TGTGCCAGCAGCGTAGGTGGGACAACCAACTACGAGCAGTACTTC	CASSVGGTTNYEQYF
NA	TRBV11-3	TRBJ2-1	NA	TGTGCCAGCAGCTTAGGAGGAGGTAGCCACAATGAGCAGTTCTTC	CASSLGGGSHNEQFF
TRBD1	TRBV12-3/TRBV12-4	TRBJ1-2	NA	TGTGCCACGACAGGGAGTGGAGGCTACACCTTC	CATTGSGGYTF
NA	TRBV4-3	TRBJ2-6	many	TGCGCCAGCAGCCAAGAAAGGGGGTACGGGGCCAACGTCCTGACTTTC	CASSQERGYGANVLTF
TRBD1	TRBV29-1	TRBJ1-1	NA	TGCAGCGCCTCCCCCGACAGGGTTATTCACACTGAAGCTTTCTTT	CSASPDRVIHTEAFF
NA	TRBV3-1	TRBJ1-4	NA	TGTGCCAGCAGCCAAGTGGGCCTCGGCGGACAGAATGAAAAACTGTTTTTT	CASSQVGLGGQNEKLFF
NA	TRBV11-2	TRBJ2-1	NA	TGTGCCAGCAGCCCCTCGGCCCGCAATGAGCAGTTCTTC	CASSPSARNEQFF
NA	TRBV5-4	TRBJ2-4	NA	TGTGCCAGCAGCTTGGAACGGGGGGCCTCCAATGAGCAGTACTTC	CASSLERGASNEQYF
TRBD1	TRBV11-3	TRBJ2-5	NA	TGTGCCAGCAGAAGACAGGGGGATGAGACCCAGTACTTC	CASRRQGDETQYF
TRBD1	TRBV2	TRBJ2-2	NA	TGTGCCAGCAGACCTACAGGGGTTCGCACCGGGGAGCTGTTTTTT	CASRPTGVRTGELFF
TRBD1	TRBV10-3	TRBJ1-2	NA	TGTGCCATCGGTGCCGGGACAGGGTTGGCTAACTATGGCTACACCTTC	CAIGAGTGLANYGYTF
TRBD1	TRBV29-1	TRBJ2-7	few	TGCAGCGTTGAACGTCCGGGACAGGAGACCTACGAGCAGTACTTC	CSVERPGQETYEQYF
NA	TRBV4-1	TRBJ1-2	NA	TGCGCCAGCAGCCAAGTATCCCAGGGCCAAGCTAACTATGGCTACACCTTC	CASSQVSQGQANYGYTF
NA	TRBV2	TRBJ1-5	NA	TGTGCCAGCAGTCTAGAAGGGGCAGTCCTTTATCAGCCCCAGCATTTT	CASSLEGAVLYQPQHF
TRBD2	TRBV28	TRBJ2-3	NA	TGTGCCAGCAGAAGCGGGGGGGCCTTAGATACGCAGTATTTT	CASRSGGALDTQYF
NA	TRBV29-1	TRBJ2-2	NA	TGCAGCGCTGCCCGGACCACCACCGGGGAGCTGTTTTTT	CSAARTTTGELFF
TRBD2	TRBV20-1	TRBJ2-7	few	TGCAGTGCCCCGGGGGGGGGGGGAACCTACGAGCAGTACTTC	CSAPGGGGTYEQYF
NA	TRBV7-2	TRBJ2-7	NA	TGTGCCAGCAGACTGGGACACGGACGCGAGCAGTACTTC	CASRLGHGREQYF
NA	TRBV20-1	TRBJ2-3	few	TGCAGTGCTATCAGACTGGGACCAGATACGCAGTATTTT	CSAIRLGPDTQYF
NA	TRBV7-2	TRBJ1-6	NA	TGTGCCAGCAGCTTTTGGGGGGCTAATTCACCCCTCCACTTT	CASSFWGANSPLHF
NA	TRBV12-3/TRBV12-4	TRBJ2-7	few	TGTGCCAGCAGTCCGGGGTGGGGCGGGGAGAACTACGAGCAGTACTTC	CASSPGWGGENYEQYF
TRBD2	TRBV7-6	TRBJ2-1	many	TGTGCCAGCAGCTCTGGGACTAGCGGCCCCAACAATGAGCAGTTCTTC	CASSSGTSGPNNEQFF
NA	TRBV5-6	TRBJ1-5	many	TGTGCCAGCAGCCCTAGCTATAGCAATCAGCCCCAGCATTTT	CASSPSYSNQPQHF
TRBD1	TRBV5-1	TRBJ2-1	NA	TGCGCCAGCAGCTTTCTGGACAGGGAGGCCTACAATGAGCAGTTCTTC	CASSFLDREAYNEQFF
NA	TRBV10-3	TRBJ2-5	few	TGTGCCATCAGTGAGAGGGTGGGAGAGACCCAGTACTTC	CAISERVGETQYF
NA	TRBV5-1	TRBJ2-7	many	TGTGCCAGCAGCTTAGAGGCAGCCTACGAGCAGTACTTC	CASSLEAAYEQYF
NA	TRBV30	TRBJ2-7	few	TGTGCCTGGAGTGTTCAGGGGCGCTACGAGCAGTACTTC	CAWSVQGRYEQYF
TRBD2	TRBV12-3/TRBV12-4	TRBJ2-7	once	TGTGCCAGCAGCCCCGTTGGACTAGCGGCCACCTACGAGCAGTACTTC	CASSPVGLAATYEQYF
NA	TRBV4-3	TRBJ2-7	NA	TGCGCCAGCAGCCAGCGTATAGGGGATTTGATCGACGAGCAGTACTTC	CASSQRIGDLIDEQYF
NA	TRBV5-1	TRBJ2-3	few	TGCGCCAGCAGCGCGGGGCTTACAGATACGCAGTATTTT	CASSAGLTDTQYF
NA	TRBV27	TRBJ2-7	NA	TGTGCCAGCAGCCGAACCGGGACTTCTATACCCAAGCACAATGAGCAGTACTTC	CASSRTGTSIPKHNEQYF
TRBD2	TRBV24-1	TRBJ2-3	NA	TGTGCCACCAGTGACCCACGGACTAGCGGGGACACAGATACGCAGTATTTT	CATSDPRTSGDTDTQYF
TRBD2	TRBV3-1	TRBJ2-1	NA	TGTGCCAGCAGCTTTAGCGGGGGCCGAGCCCATGAGCAGTTCTTC	CASSFSGGRAHEQFF
NA	TRBV7-2	TRBJ2-1	NA	TGTGCCAGCAGCCCAACAATGGGCAATGAGCAGTTCTTC	CASSPTMGNEQFF
NA	TRBV7-7	TRBJ2-1	NA	TGTGCTAGCAGCCCTAGTTGGGATACCTACAATGAGCAGTTCTTC	CASSPSWDTYNEQFF
TRBD1	TRBV28	TRBJ1-1	NA	TGTGCCAGCAGTTTGCCGACAGGGTTGATGAACACTGAAGCTTTCTTT	CASSLPTGLMNTEAFF
NA	TRBV11-2	TRBJ2-1	NA	TGTGCCAGCAGACCCTCTAGCGCCAATGAGCAGTTCTTC	CASRPSSANEQFF